The clone carrying this T cell receptor (beta chain) is labeled as medium-sized. The data derive from a study of blood T cell repertoires in COVID-19. Study-wide context: Sites across the United States, Italy and Spain contributed samples from acute and convalescent COVID-19. From T cells, B-cell-depleted T cells, or PBMCs came the material, which was cDNA or gDNA.

The CDR3 loop spans 16 amino acids. Germline-derived CDR1 and CDR2 are SNHLY and FYNNEI. V was trimmed by 6 bases and J by 6 bases, leaving 24 bases between them. Per the authors' pipeline: Reference gene primer amplification yielded estimated nucleated cell counts. Clones were read by immunoSEQ multiplex PCR, and TCRdb kept only the in-frame ones, dropping some. V and J calls plus clone size are reproduced from that table; the DNA served to infer D and trimming. The data show under 95,000 clones, less than 85% seen once. This receptor was identified in a human donor in a cohort sampled during active COVID-19. This rearrangement joins TRBV2 to TRBJ2-7; D possibly corresponds to TRBD2 (6 bases). Sequencing was performed on peripheral blood. Here the CDR3 DNA reads TGTGCCAGCAGGGGACCTCTTGGGGGGACGCGTGGCGAGCAGTACTTC. Its protein is CASRGPLGGTRGEQYF.